This entry is about one TCR beta chain. As processed by the authors: Counts of nucleated cells, estimated from reference gene primer amplification, were obtained. TCRdb keeps only in-frame clones here, not all; method: immunoSEQ multiplex PCR. V, J and clone size derive from that table, while D and trimming were established from the DNA sequence. The sample lists 200,000 to 300,000 clones; more than 75% were seen once. Trimming left V 0 bases short and J 1 base short, with 3 bases between. In germline, CDR1 is MNHEY, CDR2 SVGAGI. This CDR3 comprises 13 residues. This entry comes from a study of blood T cell repertoires in COVID-19. Across the whole study: Whether acute or convalescent, the COVID-19 samples came from the United States, Italy and Spain. PBMCs, B-cell-depleted T cells, or T cells provided the cDNA or gDNA that made up the material.

The origin of this receptor is a woman between 45 and 60 years old with acute or convalescent COVID-19. Sequencing was done on a sample of peripheral blood. The chain couples TRBV6-5 to TRBJ1-1; D gene unclear. CDR3 sequence (DNA): TGTGCCAGCAGTTACTCGGCGAACACTGAAGCTTTCTTT. Translated: CASSYSANTEAFF.